Each of the 30 T cell receptor beta chains below was sequenced from the same sample in a study of blood T cell repertoires in COVID-19. Assay used: immunoSEQ multiplex PCR; TCRdb lists only in-frame clones, some missing. The sample includes around 150,000 clones, roughly 88% of them seen just once. The sequencing sample was made of peripheral blood. These receptors came from a woman of 80 years or more with active or convalescent COVID-19.

V usage is TRBV6-4 and J usage is TRBJ1-1, with D maybe TRBD1 (6 bases). The V end lost 4 bases, the J end lost 1 base, and 7 bases lay between the germline ends. The CDR3 is made up of 13 amino acids. Per germline, CDR1 MRHNA and CDR2 SNTAGT. CDR3 amino acids: CASSVQGNTEAFF. The CDR3 nucleotides are TGTGCCAGCAGTGTACAGGGGAACACTGAAGCTTTCTTT.

The chain carries TRBV15 and TRBJ1-5; weak D call: TRBD1 (5 bases). Germline-derived CDR1 and CDR2 are LNHNV and YYDKDF (reference sequence). Trimming left V 3 bases short and J 1 base short, with 19 bases between. The CDR3 sequence is 18 residues long. The CDR3 protein is CATSRHTGLVRSNQPQHF. CDR3 in DNA: TGTGCCACCAGCAGGCACACGGGACTAGTAAGGAGCAATCAGCCCCAGCATTTT.

This clone came up a few times. In nucleotides, the CDR3 is TGTGCCAGTTTACCCTCCAGGGAGAACACTGAAGCTTTCTTT. This gives the protein CASLPSRENTEAFF. The rearrangement links TRBV18 to TRBJ1-1; a possible D gene is TRBD1 (5 bases). Trimming pared 9 bases from V and 1 base from J, leaving 15 bases between. The CDR3 runs 14 residues. Per germline, CDR1 KGHSH and CDR2 LQKENI.

The chain couples TRBV27 to TRBJ2-5, with 15 bases matching TRBD2. The CDR3 sequence is 19 residues long. CDR1 and CDR2 from the germline V gene are MNHEY and SMNVEV (reference sequence). After removal of 5 bases from V and 1 base from J, the junction contained 11 bases not matched to a gene. The chain's CDR3 is CASSAGLAGGVIIQETQYF. The CDR3 region has the DNA TGTGCCAGCAGTGCTGGACTAGCGGGGGGGGTAATCATCCAAGAGACCCAGTACTTC.

DNA for the CDR3: TGTGCCAGCAGCTTGGAGGGGATCCGTGGCACAGATACGCAGTATTTT. Translated, it gives CASSLEGIRGTDTQYF. J is TRBJ2-3 and V is TRBV7-9; TRBD2 might be the D (6 bases). CDR3 length: 16 amino acids. The V gene's germline CDR1 is SEHNR and CDR2 FQNEAQ (reference sequence). V was shortened by 3 bases and J by 1 base, with 14 bases between the two germline ends.

The rearrangement uses TRBV29-1 and TRBJ2-3; D remains unclear. Germline-derived CDR1 and CDR2 are SQVTM and ANQGSEA. Trimming cost V 8 bases and J 3 bases, with 6 bases left between them. The length of the CDR3 is 10 residues. The CDR3 loop reads CSFGTDTQYF. Here the CDR3 DNA reads TGCAGCTTCGGGACAGATACGCAGTATTTT.

Of note for this clone: No DNA is shown, since the ends of the CDR3 on it are uncertain; the CDR3 is the one TCRdb lists. The chain couples TRBV7-7 to TRBJ2-3; the table's D call, TRBD2, has no DNA check behind it. A total of 18 residues make up the CDR3, ends included. Germline V gives CDR1 SSHAT, CDR2 FNYEAQ (reference sequence). The CDR3 loop is CASSLVSGTHFGPDTQYF.

The chain links TRBV7-2 to TRBJ2-7; 10 nucleotides align to TRBD1. V shed 7 bases, J shed 0 bases, and the junction held 3 bases outside the gene matches. The CDR3 length is 14 residues. Germline CDR1 SGHTA, CDR2 FQGNSA. The CDR3 loop reads CASKDRGTSYEQYF. The CDR3 region has the DNA TGTGCCAGCAAGGACAGGGGGACCTCCTACGAGCAGTACTTC.

This rearrangement joins TRBV5-1 to TRBJ1-1, with 9 bases identical to TRBD1. The CDR3 totals 16 residues. Germline CDR1 is SGHRS and CDR2 is YFSETQ. With 4 bases clipped from V and 4 bases from J, the junction kept 11 bases outside the gene matches. The CDR3 reads CASSAVTGQGGTEAFF. The CDR3, as DNA: TGCGCCAGCAGCGCGGTTACGGGACAGGGCGGCACTGAAGCTTTCTTT.

The chain is built from TRBV5-1 and TRBJ1-5, with D possibly TRBD1 on 5 matching bases. The CDR3 spans 15 residues. The ends were cut back, 0 bases at V and 6 bases at J, with 13 bases in the middle. Germline CDR1 and CDR2: SGHRS and YFSETQ. CDR3 DNA: TGCGCCAGCAGCTTGGCAGGGAGGAACGGTCAGCCCCAGCATTTT. Translating it yields CASSLAGRNGQPQHF.

The chain has TRBV19 and TRBJ1-1, with TRBD1 matching over 12 bases. V lost 5 bases, J lost 5 bases, and 6 bases stayed unmatched. Germline lookup yields CDR1 LNHDA and CDR2 SQIVND (reference sequence). There are 15 residues in the CDR3. This CDR3 reads CASSPGTGGSTEAFF. CDR3 bases: TGTGCCAGTAGTCCTGGGACAGGGGGCTCAACTGAAGCTTTCTTT.

J is TRBJ1-1 and V is TRBV5-4; 12 bases align to TRBD1. Trimming removed 4 bases from V and 0 bases from J; junction bases left unmatched: 10. This CDR3 is built from 18 residues. From germline, CDR1 is SGHNT and CDR2 YYREEE (reference sequence). CDR3 sequence (DNA): TGTGCCAGCAGCCAACCCGGGACAGGGGGCCACATGAACACTGAAGCTTTCTTT. Its translation: CASSQPGTGGHMNTEAFF.

V gene TRBV6-4 combines with J gene TRBJ1-1; D is perhaps TRBD1 (6 bases). The CDR3 loop spans 13 amino acids. Germline V gives CDR1 MRHNA, CDR2 SNTAGT. V lost 5 bases to trimming and J lost 5 bases, with 12 bases between them. The DNA of the CDR3 is TGTGCCAGCAGTAGAGATAGGGGGACTGAAGCTTTCTTT. It yields the protein CASSRDRGTEAFF.

The gene calls are TRBV30 and TRBJ1-1; D uncertain. CDR1 and CDR2 from the germline V gene are GTSNPN and SVGIG (reference sequence). The CDR3 has 11 residues. V shed 4 bases and J shed 5 bases, with 8 bases lying between them. The chain's CDR3 is CAWTTGTEAFF. CDR3 DNA sequence: TGTGCCTGGACGACTGGGACTGAAGCTTTCTTT.

The chain recombines TRBV29-1 with TRBJ2-2; 7 bases line up with TRBD1. V was pared by 6 bases and J by 4 bases, with 5 bases of the junction left unmatched. The CDR3 length is 13 residues. Looked up from germline, CDR1 is SQVTM and CDR2 is ANQGSEA. The DNA for the CDR3 is TGCAGCGTACAGGGGCAGGGCACCGGGGAGCTGTTTTTT. It is translated as CSVQGQGTGELFF.

The chain joins TRBV5-1 to TRBJ2-7, with 8 bases identical to TRBD1. The V gene end was trimmed by 6 bases and the J gene end by 3 bases; junction bases not matched to a gene: 17. The CDR3 is 17 residues long. From germline, CDR1 is SGHRS and CDR2 YFSETQ. The CDR3: CASNLPQAAGGGYEQYF. In nucleotides, the CDR3 is TGCGCCAGCAACCTCCCCCAAGCTGCAGGGGGCGGCTACGAGCAGTACTTC.

This clone was seen once. This rearrangement joins TRBV13 to TRBJ1-2, with a possible D match to TRBD1 (5 bases). The germline V gene has CDR1 PRHDT and CDR2 FYEKMQ (reference sequence). The length of the CDR3 is 13 residues. V dropped 1 base and J dropped 6 bases, with 9 bases sitting between them. CDR3 protein: CASSLEPGHGYTF. As DNA, the CDR3 is TGTGCCAGCAGCTTAGAACCAGGGCATGGCTACACCTTC.

The chain couples TRBV5-1 to TRBJ1-2, with D possibly TRBD1 on 5 matching bases. The CDR3 loop spans 13 amino acids. Looked up from germline, CDR1 is SGHRS and CDR2 is YFSETQ. The V gene lost 0 bases and the J gene lost 8 bases, with 11 bases spanning the gap. The CDR3 DNA is TGCGCCAGCAGCTTGGCGGACAAACGAGGCTACACCTTC. It encodes CASSLADKRGYTF.

The chain has TRBV5-1 and TRBJ2-1, with TRBD2 identical over 14 bases. This CDR3 is built from 16 residues. CDR1 is SGHRS, CDR2 YFSETQ, per germline. The V and J ends lost 4 bases and 3 bases, in that order; junction bases with no gene match: 3. The CDR3 DNA is TGCGCCAGCAGCGGGACTAGCGGGGGAGACTACAATGAGCAGTTCTTC. Its protein is CASSGTSGGDYNEQFF.

V is TRBV19 and J is TRBJ1-1; weak D call: TRBD1 (5 bases). Germline lookup yields CDR1 LNHDA and CDR2 SQIVND (reference sequence). The CDR3 sequence is 15 residues long. Trimming left V 3 bases short and J 1 base short, with 12 bases between. DNA for the CDR3: TGTGCCAGTAGTATCCTGAAAACAGGGAACACTGAAGCTTTCTTT. This sequence encodes CASSILKTGNTEAFF.

The rearrangement uses TRBV29-1 and TRBJ2-3; D unresolved. Per germline, CDR1 SQVTM and CDR2 ANQGSEA. The CDR3 is 11 amino acids. Between the trimmed V and J ends, which lost 5 bases and 6 bases, there was a span of 9 bases. In nucleotides, the CDR3 is TGCAGCGTTATGGTGAGGGATACGCAGTATTTT. It yields the protein CSVMVRDTQYF.

This clone was detected a few times. The chain uses TRBV5-1 and TRBJ1-3; possibly TRBD1 for D (5 bases). The germline gives CDR1 SGHRS, CDR2 YFSETQ. With 0 bases removed from V and 2 bases from J, the gap between germline ends came to 15 bases. CDR3 length equals 17 residues. The CDR3 loop is CASSLGSGMNTGNTIYF. For the CDR3, the DNA is TGCGCCAGCAGCTTGGGGTCAGGGATGAACACTGGAAACACCATATATTTT.

In this sample, this clone turned up a few times. The chain couples TRBV27 to TRBJ1-1, with D perhaps matching TRBD1 (5 bases). The CDR3 consists of 17 residues. The germline V and J ends were trimmed by 4 bases and 5 bases, with 23 bases remaining between them. The germline CDR1 and CDR2 sequences are MNHEY and SMNVEV (reference sequence). The CDR3 spells CASSSAALLRGGTEAFF. In DNA form, the CDR3 reads TGTGCCAGCAGTTCGGCGGCCTTACTCCGGGGGGGGACTGAAGCTTTCTTT.

This sequence joins TRBV5-8 and TRBJ1-2; no firm D call. The germline CDR1 and CDR2 sequences are SGHTS and YDEGEE. CDR3 size: 14 residues. Trimming removed 1 base at V and 2 bases at J, with 9 bases between. This CDR3 is CASSLYAGNYGYTF. In DNA form, the CDR3 reads TGTGCCAGCAGCTTGTATGCGGGGAACTATGGCTACACCTTC.

The sample holds one count of this clone. This chain links TRBV6-1 with TRBJ1-5, with TRBD1 as a possible D gene (5 bases). Trimming pared 0 bases from V and 9 bases from J, leaving 12 bases between. This CDR3 region has 14 residues. Germline V gene data show CDR1 as MNHNS and CDR2 as SASEGT. CDR3 region: CASSEAGVDRPQHF. In DNA form, the CDR3 reads TGTGCCAGCAGTGAAGCAGGGGTCGATCGGCCCCAGCATTTT.

CDR3 DNA sequence: TGTGCCAGCAGCAAAGCGCGAGCACGTTCACCCCTCCACTTT. Protein sequence: CASSKARARSPLHF. This chain joins TRBV21-1 and TRBJ1-6. TRBV21-1 counts as a pseudogene. The CDR3 has 14 amino acids.

The chain joins TRBV23-1 to TRBJ1-6, with a possible D match to TRBD1 (6 bases). TRBV23-1 is flagged as an ORF with uncertain function. The CDR3 covers 16 residues. V lost 8 bases, J lost 8 bases, and 22 bases lay in between. The DNA of the CDR3 is TGCGCCAGCCCCCTCCCCATATGGGGGCTGGATTCACCCCTCCACTTT. The encoded protein is CASPLPIWGLDSPLHF.

The chain has TRBV5-4 and TRBJ2-2, with D perhaps TRBD2 (6 bases). Per the germline V gene, CDR1 is SGHNT and CDR2 is YYREEE (reference sequence). Trimming took off 4 bases at V and 6 bases at J, with 19 bases between the two ends. The CDR3 extends over 16 amino acids. This CDR3 reads CASSPPSEGSPGELFF. The CDR3 DNA reads TGTGCCAGCAGCCCCCCATCGGAGGGATCACCCGGGGAGCTGTTTTTT.

The chain recombines TRBV2 with TRBJ1-6, with D unclear. Germline V lookup: CDR1 SNHLY, CDR2 FYNNEI. The CDR3 is made up of 13 amino acids. V shed 4 bases and J shed 7 bases, with 8 bases lying between them. CDR3 in amino acids: CASSVGGNSPLHF. The CDR3 DNA reads TGTGCCAGCAGTGTTGGAGGGAATTCACCCCTCCACTTT.

This chain joins TRBV7-9 and TRBJ2-2; D uncertain. V was clipped by 5 bases and J by 5 bases, with 9 bases between them. Germline-derived CDR1 and CDR2 are SEHNR and FQNEAQ (reference sequence). CDR3 size: 13 residues. As DNA, the CDR3 is TGTGCCAGCAGCCCTACCTCAACCGGGGAGCTGTTTTTT. Translated, it gives CASSPTSTGELFF.